Listed here is a single TCR beta chain. Its antigen remains unknown. This specimen comes from a study of T cell responses to AZD1222 COVID-19 vaccine. Study-level findings and limits: Spike as a whole was targeted by vaccine-associated CD4 TCRs, dominant at 160-218 and 743-854.

Sequencing was performed with immunoSEQ multiplex PCR; in TCRdb, only in-frame clones are kept and a portion is missing. Of 80,000 to 100,000 clones in the sample, roughly 87% were seen once. Trimming removed 4 bases from V and 4 bases from J, with 12 bases in between. The CDR3 totals 15 residues. Germline CDR1 SGDLS, CDR2 YYNGEE. Sample: peripheral blood, taken on day 0 of AZD1222 vaccination. This sequence was found in an adult in good health. This chain connects TRBV9 to TRBJ2-6; no reliable D call. CDR3 DNA: TGTGCCAGCAGCCCCGCCGGGCCGGGGGCCAACGTCCTGACTTTC. It encodes CASSPAGPGANVLTF.